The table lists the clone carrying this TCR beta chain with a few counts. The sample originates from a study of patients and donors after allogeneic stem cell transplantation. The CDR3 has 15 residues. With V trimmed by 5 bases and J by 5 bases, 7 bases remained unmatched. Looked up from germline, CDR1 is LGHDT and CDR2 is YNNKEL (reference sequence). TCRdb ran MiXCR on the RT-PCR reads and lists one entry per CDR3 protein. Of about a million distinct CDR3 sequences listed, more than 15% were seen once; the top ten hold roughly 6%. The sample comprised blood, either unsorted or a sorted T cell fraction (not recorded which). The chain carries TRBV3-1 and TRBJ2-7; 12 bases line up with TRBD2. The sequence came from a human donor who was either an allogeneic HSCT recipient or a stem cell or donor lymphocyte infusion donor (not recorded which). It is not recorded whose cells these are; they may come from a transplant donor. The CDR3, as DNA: TGTGCCAGCAGCTTCAGACTAGCGGGAGCCCACGAGCAGTACTTC. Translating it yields CASSFRLAGAHEQYF.